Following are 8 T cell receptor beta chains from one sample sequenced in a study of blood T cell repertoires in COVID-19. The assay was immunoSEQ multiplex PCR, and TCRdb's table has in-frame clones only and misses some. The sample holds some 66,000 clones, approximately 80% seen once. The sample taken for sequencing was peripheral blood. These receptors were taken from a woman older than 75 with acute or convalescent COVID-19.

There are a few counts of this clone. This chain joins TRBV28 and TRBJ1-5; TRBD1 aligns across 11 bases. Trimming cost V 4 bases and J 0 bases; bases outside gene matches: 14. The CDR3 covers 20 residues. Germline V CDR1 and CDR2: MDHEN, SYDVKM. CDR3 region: CASSSYYSDRGPYSNQPQHF. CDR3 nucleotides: TGTGCCAGCAGTTCCTACTACTCGGACAGGGGGCCCTATAGCAATCAGCCCCAGCATTTT.

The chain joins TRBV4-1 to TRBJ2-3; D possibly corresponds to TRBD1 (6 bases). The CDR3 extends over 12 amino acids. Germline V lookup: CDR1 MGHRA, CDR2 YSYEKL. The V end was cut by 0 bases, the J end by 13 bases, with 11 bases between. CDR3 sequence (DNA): TGCGCCAGCAGCCAAGATTACAGGGTCGAGTATTTT. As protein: CASSQDYRVEYF.

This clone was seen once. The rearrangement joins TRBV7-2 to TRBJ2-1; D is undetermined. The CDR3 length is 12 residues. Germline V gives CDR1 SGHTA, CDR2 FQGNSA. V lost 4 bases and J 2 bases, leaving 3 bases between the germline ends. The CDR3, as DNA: TGTGCCAGCAGCTCCGCCTACAATGAGCAGTTCTTC. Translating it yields CASSSAYNEQFF.

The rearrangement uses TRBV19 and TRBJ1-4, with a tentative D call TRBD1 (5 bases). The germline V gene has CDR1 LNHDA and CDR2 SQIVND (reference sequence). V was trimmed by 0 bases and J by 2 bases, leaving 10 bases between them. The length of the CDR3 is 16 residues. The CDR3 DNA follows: TGTGCCAGTAGTATAGATCATCGGGGGACTAATGAAAAACTGTTTTTT. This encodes CASSIDHRGTNEKLFF.

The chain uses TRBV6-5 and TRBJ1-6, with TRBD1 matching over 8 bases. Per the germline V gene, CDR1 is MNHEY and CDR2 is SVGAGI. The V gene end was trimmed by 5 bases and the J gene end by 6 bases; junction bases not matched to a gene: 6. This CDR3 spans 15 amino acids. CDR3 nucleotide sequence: TGTGCCAGCAGTCGCCTCCAGGGGGCTAATTCACCCCTCCACTTT. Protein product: CASSRLQGANSPLHF.

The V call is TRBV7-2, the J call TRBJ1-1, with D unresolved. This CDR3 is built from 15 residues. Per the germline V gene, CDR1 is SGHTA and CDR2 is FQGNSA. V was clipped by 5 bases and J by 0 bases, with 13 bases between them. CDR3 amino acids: CASSPSGRLNTEAFF. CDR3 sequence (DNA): TGTGCCAGCAGCCCTAGCGGCCGGTTGAACACTGAAGCTTTCTTT.

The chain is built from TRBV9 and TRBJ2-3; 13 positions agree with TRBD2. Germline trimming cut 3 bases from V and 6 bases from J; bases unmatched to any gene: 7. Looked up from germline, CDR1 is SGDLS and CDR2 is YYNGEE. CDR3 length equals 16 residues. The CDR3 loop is CASSALLAGGADTQYF. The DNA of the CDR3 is TGTGCCAGCAGCGCCCTACTAGCGGGGGGGGCCGATACGCAGTATTTT.

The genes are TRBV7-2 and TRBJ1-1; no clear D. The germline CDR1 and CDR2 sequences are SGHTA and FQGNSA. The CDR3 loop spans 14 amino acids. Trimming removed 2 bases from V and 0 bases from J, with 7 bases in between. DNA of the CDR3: TGTGCCAGCAGCTTACATAGCATGAACACTGAAGCTTTCTTT. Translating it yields CASSLHSMNTEAFF.